These 14 T cell receptor beta chains originate from one sample sequenced in a study of blood T cell repertoires in COVID-19. TCRdb's table, derived via immunoSEQ multiplex PCR, lists solely in-frame clones and lacks some. The sample lists about 330,000 clones, roughly 86% seen once, with approximately 9.4% in the top ten. Sequenced: peripheral blood. The origin of the receptors is a young man with COVID-19, enrolled during active disease.

The chain has TRBV10-3 and TRBJ2-2; TRBD1 matches at 8 bases. Germline V gives CDR1 ENHRY, CDR2 SYGVKD. J was trimmed by 6 bases and V by 8 bases; bases with no gene match: 8. The CDR3 covers 14 residues. Here the CDR3 DNA reads TGTGCCATCTCTGGACAGGGTTTCTCCGGGGAGCTGTTTTTT. Translation: CAISGQGFSGELFF.

This clone was detected once. The CDR3: CASSQGGINNYGYTF. CDR3 sequence (DNA): TGTGCCAGCAGCCAAGGAGGGATCAATAACTATGGCTACACCTTC. The rearrangement links TRBV4-2 to TRBJ1-2, with no clear D. This CDR3 has 15 residues. Trimming stripped 1 base from V and 1 base from J, with 10 bases between. Germline loops: CDR1 LGHNA, CDR2 YNFKEQ.

The chain links TRBV28 to TRBJ2-7; D unclear. The CDR3 spans 14 residues. Germline assignment: CDR1 MDHEN and CDR2 SYDVKM. With 1 base removed from V and 4 bases from J, the gap between germline ends came to 11 bases. This CDR3 reads CASSLSVLLYEQYF. As DNA, the CDR3 is TGTGCCAGCAGTTTATCAGTGTTATTGTACGAGCAGTACTTC.

The rearrangement links TRBV5-8 to TRBJ2-5; no reliable D call. This CDR3 region has 15 residues. The germline CDR1 and CDR2 sequences are SGHTS and YDEGEE. The ends were cut back, 4 bases at V and 1 base at J, with 14 bases in the middle. CDR3 in DNA: TGTGCCAGCAGCCGTACCGGTCTGGTCCAAGAGACCCAGTACTTC. Translated, it gives CASSRTGLVQETQYF.

V gene TRBV27 combines with J gene TRBJ2-7, with a weak D call TRBD2 (6 bases). Germline-derived CDR1 and CDR2 are MNHEY and SMNVEV (reference sequence). The CDR3 runs 13 residues. V lost 8 bases, J lost 3 bases, and 14 bases lay in between. CDR3 in DNA: TGTGCCAGCGGGGACTCGGGGTTCTACGAGCAGTACTTC. Translation: CASGDSGFYEQYF.

CDR3 coding DNA: TGCGCCAGCACCAAGTCAGGGACAGGGGAAGAGACCCAGTACTTC. Translation: CASTKSGTGEETQYF. V gene TRBV23-1 combines with J gene TRBJ2-5; 10 bases fit TRBD1. TRBV23-1 qualifies as an ORF whose function is uncertain. The CDR3 has 15 amino acids. Trimming cost V 7 bases and J 3 bases; bases outside gene matches: 8.

The chain employs TRBV20-1 and TRBJ1-1, with D maybe TRBD1 (5 bases). The germline V gene encodes CDR1 DFQATT and CDR2 SNEGSKA (reference sequence). Trimming left V 3 bases short and J 0 bases short, with 11 bases between. The CDR3 covers 14 residues. The CDR3 sequence: CSASKGQLNTEAFF. CDR3 sequence (DNA): TGCAGTGCTAGTAAGGGGCAGCTGAACACTGAAGCTTTCTTT.

This chain connects TRBV11-2 to TRBJ1-6, with TRBD1 matching over 10 bases. V lost 4 bases to trimming and J lost 7 bases; unmatched junction nucleotides: 13. Looked up from germline, CDR1 is SGHAT and CDR2 is FQNNGV. The CDR3 is 18 amino acids. The CDR3 here is CASSSYPTDRGLNSPLHF. The CDR3 DNA follows: TGTGCCAGCAGCTCCTACCCTACCGACAGGGGGCTCAATTCACCCCTCCACTTT.

The J gene is TRBJ1-2, the V gene TRBV5-8; 7 positions agree with TRBD1. With V trimmed by 4 bases and J by 3 bases, 3 bases remained unmatched. This CDR3 has 13 amino acids. The germline gives CDR1 SGHTS, CDR2 YDEGEE. As DNA, the CDR3 is TGTGCCAGCAGCCGACAGGGCTACTATGGCTACACCTTC. This sequence encodes CASSRQGYYGYTF. The variable domain in full, completed from reference TRBV5-8 and TRBJ1-2, reads EAGVTQSPTHLIKTRGQQATLRCSPISGHTSVYWYQQALGLGLQFLLWYDEGEERNRGNFPPRFSGRQFPNYSSELNVNALELEDSALYLCASSRQGYYGYTFGSGTRLTVV.

This sequence joins TRBV7-9 and TRBJ1-1; TRBD1 matches 11 bases. The CDR3 covers 18 residues. Losses at the gene ends were 4 bases for V and 1 base for J; bases not matched to a gene: 11. Per the germline V gene, CDR1 is SEHNR and CDR2 is FQNEAQ (reference sequence). The chain's CDR3 is CASSSDTGTGGTNTEAFF. The CDR3 DNA follows: TGTGCCAGCAGCTCAGACACCGGGACAGGGGGGACGAACACTGAAGCTTTCTTT.

V gene TRBV5-8 combines with J gene TRBJ1-5, with a tentative D call TRBD1 (6 bases). The CDR3 covers 15 residues. Germline V gene data show CDR1 as SGHTS and CDR2 as YDEGEE. Trimming took off 0 bases at V and 5 bases at J, with 12 bases between the two ends. CDR3 loop: CASSLGGQLDQPQHF. DNA of the CDR3: TGTGCCAGCAGCTTGGGGGGGCAGTTAGATCAGCCCCAGCATTTT.

This rearrangement joins TRBV2 to TRBJ2-3, with D possibly matching TRBD1 (6 bases). From germline, CDR1 is SNHLY and CDR2 FYNNEI. Trimming took 7 bases from V and 2 from J, leaving 19 bases between them. The length of the CDR3 is 16 residues. CDR3 in DNA: TGTGCCAGCACCCTCTTAAGTGGGGGCGCCACAGATACGCAGTATTTT. Amino acids: CASTLLSGGATDTQYF.

This clone was counted a single time. V is TRBV12-5 and J is TRBJ1-5, with 8 bases matching TRBD1. CDR1 is LGHNT and CDR2 is FRNRAP in the germline V gene. V gave up 3 bases and J gave up 6 bases; unmatched junction bases: 10. This CDR3 contains 16 residues. The CDR3 DNA sequence: TGTGCTAGTGGTTTAATAGTGACAGGGGAGACTCAGCCCCAGCATTTT. This encodes CASGLIVTGETQPQHF.

V usage is TRBV11-2 and J usage is TRBJ1-6; 7 bases are a match to TRBD1. V gave up 7 bases and J gave up 0 bases; unmatched junction bases: 9. Germline CDR1 is SGHAT and CDR2 is FQNNGV. This CDR3 contains 17 residues. The DNA for the CDR3 is TGTGCCAGCACCCCGAGGGACAGACCCTCCTATAATTCACCCCTCCACTTT. Its translation is CASTPRDRPSYNSPLHF. The full variable domain, completed using reference TRBV11-2 and TRBJ1-6, is EAGVAQSPRYKIIEKRQSVAFWCNPISGHATLYWYQQILGQGPKLLIQFQNNGVVDDSQLPKDRFSAERLKGVDSTLKIQPAKLEDSAVYLCASTPRDRPSYNSPLHFGNGTRLTVT.